This T cell receptor (beta chain) appears in the sequencing data of a study of blood T cell repertoires in COVID-19. Turning to the study itself: There were acute and convalescent COVID-19 samples, and they came from the United States, Italy and Spain. From T cells, B-cell-depleted T cells, or PBMCs came the material, which was cDNA or gDNA.

CDR3 length: 15 residues. V was pared by 5 bases and J by 2 bases, with 3 bases of the junction left unmatched. CDR1 and CDR2 (germline): LGHDT, YNNKEL (reference sequence). This clone was seen a few times. Method: immunoSEQ multiplex PCR; TCRdb's copy keeps in-frame clones and lacks some. The sample consists of about 36,000 clones, roughly 78% of them appearing once. Input material: peripheral blood. This chain connects TRBV3-1 (or the pseudogene TRBV3-2) to TRBJ2-2; 9 bases line up with TRBD1. The origin of this receptor is a man aged 60 to 75 with acute or convalescent COVID-19. In DNA form, the CDR3 reads TGTGCCAGCAGCTTGACAGGGGGAAACACCGGGGAGCTGTTTTTT. Translating gives CASSLTGGNTGELFF.